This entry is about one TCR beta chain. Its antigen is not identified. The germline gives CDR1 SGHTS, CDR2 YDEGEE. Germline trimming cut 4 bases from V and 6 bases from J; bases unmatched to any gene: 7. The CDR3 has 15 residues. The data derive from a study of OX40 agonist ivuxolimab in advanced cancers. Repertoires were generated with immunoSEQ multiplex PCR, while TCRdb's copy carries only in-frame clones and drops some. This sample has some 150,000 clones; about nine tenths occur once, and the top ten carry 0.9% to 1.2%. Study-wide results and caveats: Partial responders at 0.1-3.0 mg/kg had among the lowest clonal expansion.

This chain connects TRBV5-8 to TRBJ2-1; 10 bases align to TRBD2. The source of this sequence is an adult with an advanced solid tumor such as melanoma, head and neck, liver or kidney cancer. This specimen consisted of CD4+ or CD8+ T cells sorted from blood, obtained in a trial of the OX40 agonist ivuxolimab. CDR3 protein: CASSPGVAGGNEQFF. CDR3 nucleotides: TGTGCCAGCAGCCCGGGTGTAGCGGGAGGCAATGAGCAGTTCTTC.